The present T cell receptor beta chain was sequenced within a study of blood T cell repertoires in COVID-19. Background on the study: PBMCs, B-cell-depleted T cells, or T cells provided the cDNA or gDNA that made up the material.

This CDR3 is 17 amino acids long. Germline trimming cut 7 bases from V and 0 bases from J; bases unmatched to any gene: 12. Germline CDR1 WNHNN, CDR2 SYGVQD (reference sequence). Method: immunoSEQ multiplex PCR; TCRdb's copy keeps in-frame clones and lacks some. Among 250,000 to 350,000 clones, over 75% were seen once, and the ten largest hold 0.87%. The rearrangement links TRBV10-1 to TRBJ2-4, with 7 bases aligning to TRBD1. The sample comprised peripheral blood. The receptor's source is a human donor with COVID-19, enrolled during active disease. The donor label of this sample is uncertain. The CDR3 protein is CASTRDSGALAKNIQYF. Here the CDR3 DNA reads TGCGCCAGCACCCGGGACAGTGGGGCGTTAGCCAAAAACATTCAGTACTTC.